This record concerns one T cell receptor beta chain sequence. These data belong to a study of blood T cell repertoires in COVID-19. Study as a whole: COVID-19 samples collected from the United States, Italy and Spain covered acute and convalescent phases. The analysed material was cDNA or gDNA that came from T cells, B-cell-depleted T cells, or PBMCs.

Germline trimming cut 0 bases from V and 5 bases from J; bases unmatched to any gene: 3. CDR1 is SGHRS, CDR2 YFSETQ, per germline. The CDR3 totals 15 residues. Original methodology: Researchers report that nucleated cell counts were estimated from reference gene primer amplification. Libraries were prepared by immunoSEQ multiplex PCR; TCRdb keeps only in-frame clonotypes and omits some of them. That table supplies the V and J calls and clone size; D and trimming were determined from the DNA. The table shows hundreds of thousands of clones, with roughly 87% occurring only once. The chain couples TRBV5-1 to TRBJ2-1, with 9 bases that match TRBD2. This TCR derives from a human donor in a cohort sampled during active COVID-19. The sample consisted of peripheral blood. The CDR3 DNA is TGCGCCAGCAGCTTGGTAGCGGGAGCACACAATGAGCAGTTCTTC. It yields the protein CASSLVAGAHNEQFF.